The present entry profiles one TCR beta chain with its context. Its antigen is currently unknown. The sample is drawn from a study of cytomegalovirus exposure and HLA in healthy donors. Study-level background: As released early, the data held about 85 million unique TCRs from HLA-typed donors. Findings of the study overall: Within an earlier analysis, most TCR beta V segments proved productive either about 90% or about 30% of the time. With further analysis later on, most CMV-associated TCR beta chains appeared HLA-restricted.

PCR was performed using 60 Vbeta and 13 Jbeta primers. Generated by immunoSEQ multiplex PCR, the TCRdb table keeps only in-frame clones and is missing some. The data hold roughly 200,000 clones, with 75% to 90% observed a single time. The sequenced sample was PBMCs. This clonotype originated in a woman in her twenties or thirties in good health and CMV-seronegative.

CDR3 sequence: CASSSGGGARSSYNEQFF. The DNA for the CDR3 is TGCGCCAGCAGTTCGGGCGGGGGGGCCCGGAGCTCCTACAATGAGCAGTTCTTC. This sequence joins TRBV10-1 and TRBJ2-1; 9 positions match TRBD2. V was clipped by 5 bases and J by 0 bases; unmatched bases: 11. The CDR3 is made up of 18 amino acids. Germline V gives CDR1 WNHNN, CDR2 SYGVQD (reference sequence).